Sequencing of this TCR beta chain was carried out in a study of T cell repertoires in cytomegalovirus infection. Across the study: Selection of CMV epitopes for the study included recently identified HLA-C-restricted and well-studied HLA-B-restricted ones. Matching HLA type and CMV infection were both indicated by public TCR beta signatures.

This clonotype was counted at least ten times. Antigen: not known. Study results and caveats: People with CMV and the relevant HLA were identified by cumulative public TCR beta family frequency. Within the response measured ex vivo, HLA-C-restricted CMV-specific TCR beta clonotypes were dominant.

TCRdb used MiXCR to reprocess the reads, holding one entry per CDR3 protein. The profile shows 750,000 to 900,000 distinct CDR3 sequences, around 29% of them singletons. This specimen consisted of cultured CD8+ T cells from PBMCs, obtained from culture after CMV antigen stimulation. The TCR originated in a human donor in good health (CMV status not recorded). Some clones in this sample may be carry-over from other donors' samples.

CDR3 in amino acids: CASSLWSGGLDEQYV. CDR3 in DNA: TGTGCCAGCAGTTTGTGGAGTGGGGGCTTGGACGAGCAGTACGTC. This rearrangement joins TRBV28 to TRBJ2-7; maybe TRBD1 (6 bases). V was cut by 3 bases and J by 5 bases, with 17 bases left in between. This CDR3 spans 15 amino acids. Germline V gene sequence: CDR1 MDHEN, CDR2 SYDVKM.